This entry lists 19 T cell receptor beta chains sequenced from one sample in a study of shared clonotypes between healthy human individuals. The naive CD8 subset, CD45RO-negative cells positively selected for CCR7, excluded terminally differentiated effector memory CD45RA+ cells. Assay: immunoSEQ multiplex PCR; the TCRdb copy retains only in-frame clones and omits some. The data contain some 800,000 clones, nearly 95% of them singletons. The sequencing sample was made of naive CD8+ T cells sorted from blood. Receptors originate from a man younger than 40 in good health.

Turning to this clone: Other nucleotide sequences in the sample specify the same CDR3. The genes are TRBV7-9 and TRBJ2-7; D is ambiguous. The germline V gene has CDR1 SEHNR and CDR2 FQNEAQ (reference sequence). The CDR3 length is 13 residues. Trimming removed 5 bases from V and 4 bases from J, with 12 bases in between. The CDR3, as DNA: TGTGCCAGCAGCCCACCCGCGACTTACGAGCAGTACTTC. This codes for CASSPPATYEQYF.

The V and J genes are TRBV13 and TRBJ2-1; D is possibly TRBD1 (6 bases). Trimming removed 5 bases at V and 4 bases at J, with 18 bases between. The CDR3 covers 16 residues. Germline V CDR1 and CDR2: PRHDT, FYEKMQ (reference sequence). CDR3 protein: CASSPAMDSLYNEQFF. Here the CDR3 DNA reads TGTGCCAGCAGCCCGGCCATGGACAGCCTATACAATGAGCAGTTCTTC. The entire variable domain, with the rest obtained from reference TRBV13 and TRBJ2-1, is as follows: AAGVIQSPRHLIKEKRETATLKCYPIPRHDTVYWYQQGPGQDPQFLISFYEKMQSDKGSIPDRFSAQQFSDYHSELNMSSLELGDSALYFCASSPAMDSLYNEQFFGPGTRLTVL.

The rearrangement links TRBV5-6 to TRBJ2-7, with 7 bases lining up with TRBD1. V was pared by 4 bases and J by 5 bases, with 12 bases of the junction left unmatched. Germline CDR1 and CDR2: SGHDT and YYEEEE. CDR3 length: 15 residues. In DNA, the CDR3 is TGTGCCAGCAGCATAGGGACAGTTCCCTTCCACGAGCAGTACTTC. It yields the protein CASSIGTVPFHEQYF.

The genes are TRBV5-1 and TRBJ2-3; 15 positions agree with TRBD2. The germline V gene has CDR1 SGHRS and CDR2 YFSETQ. The ends lost 5 bases at V and 0 bases at J; junction bases unmatched: 7. CDR3 length: 18 residues. For the CDR3, the DNA is TGCGCCAGCAGTTCCGGGACTAGCGGGAGGACCAGCACAGATACGCAGTATTTT. Protein product: CASSSGTSGRTSTDTQYF.

The CDR3, as DNA: TGCGCCAGCCTCAAGGGACTCACCTACGAGCAGTACTTC. Translated: CASLKGLTYEQYF. The V and J genes are TRBV10-2 and TRBJ2-7, with D perhaps TRBD2 (6 bases). Trimming shortened V by 8 bases and J by 2 bases, and 13 bases separated the two germline ends. CDR3 size: 13 residues. Per the germline V gene, CDR1 is WSHSY and CDR2 is SAAADI.

The V and J genes are TRBV11-2 and TRBJ1-2; D gene uncertain. Trimming removed 7 bases from V and 0 bases from J, with 12 bases in between. CDR1 is SGHAT and CDR2 is FQNNGV in the germline V gene. CDR3 size: 14 residues. Here the CDR3 reads CASIPPGPNYGYTF. DNA for the CDR3: TGTGCCAGCATCCCTCCCGGCCCTAACTATGGCTACACCTTC.

The chain employs TRBV9 and TRBJ2-7; 7 nucleotides line up with TRBD1. With V trimmed by 0 bases and J by 4 bases, 19 bases remained unmatched. This CDR3 has 19 amino acids. Per germline, CDR1 SGDLS and CDR2 YYNGEE. CDR3 DNA: TGTGCCAGCAGCGTAGGCCCGGGAAGAGGGGGCCAGACGGTATACGAGCAGTACTTC. This translates into CASSVGPGRGGQTVYEQYF.

In this sample, this clone turned up once. This CDR3 is CASSQELGGEYTEAFF. The CDR3 coding sequence is TGCGCCAGCAGCCAAGAATTAGGGGGAGAGTACACTGAAGCTTTCTTT. The V call is TRBV4-1, the J call TRBJ1-1; possible D gene TRBD1, 6 bases. The germline CDR1 and CDR2 sequences are MGHRA and YSYEKL. V lost 0 bases to trimming and J lost 3 bases, with 14 bases between them. The CDR3 length is 16 residues.

This clone has just one count. The genes are TRBV7-9 and TRBJ2-7, with 11 positions matching TRBD2. Germline CDR1 SEHNR, CDR2 FQNEAQ (reference sequence). The CDR3 extends over 17 amino acids. V lost 4 bases, J lost 0 bases, and 8 bases stayed unmatched. CDR3 DNA sequence: TGTGCCAGCAGCTCGACGACTAGCGGGATCCACTCCTACGAGCAGTACTTC. Its translation: CASSSTTSGIHSYEQYF.

The rearrangement uses TRBV10-1 and TRBJ1-4; D uncertain. The CDR3 length is 16 residues. V shed 0 bases and J shed 0 bases, with 8 bases lying between them. Germline V lookup: CDR1 WNHNN, CDR2 SYGVQD (reference sequence). The CDR3 DNA is TGCGCCAGCAGTGAGTCTCCCTATTCAACTAATGAAAAACTGTTTTTT. It is translated as CASSESPYSTNEKLFF.

This clone was counted many times. CDR3 sequence reads: CASASAGTAIYEQYF. Written as DNA, the CDR3 is TGTGCCAGCGCTTCGGCGGGGACGGCGATTTACGAGCAGTACTTC. The V gene is TRBV25-1, the J gene TRBJ2-7; a possible D gene is TRBD2 (6 bases). Between the trimmed V and J ends, which lost 8 bases and 4 bases, there was a span of 21 bases. Germline CDR1 reads MGHDK; CDR2 reads SYGVNS. The CDR3 spans 15 residues.

This clone was counted only a few times. DNA of the CDR3: TGTGCCAGCTGCAGGGAAGGACAGCCCCAGCATTTT. Protein product: CASCREGQPQHF. The V and J genes are TRBV7-9 and TRBJ1-5; perhaps TRBD1 as D (5 bases). In germline, CDR1 is SEHNR, CDR2 FQNEAQ (reference sequence). CDR3 length equals 12 residues. Trimming cost V 8 bases and J 7 bases, with 12 bases left between them.

A remark on this clone: Additional DNA sequences in this sample encode the identical CDR3. In DNA, the CDR3 is TGTGCCAGCAGCGTGGGAGTAAATGAGCAGTTCTTC. It specifies CASSVGVNEQFF. The genes are TRBV9 and TRBJ2-1; weak D call: TRBD2 (5 bases). Germline V gene lookup returns CDR1 SGDLS and CDR2 YYNGEE. The CDR3 runs to 12 residues. Trimming cost V 2 bases and J 7 bases, with 7 bases left between them.

This clone was observed a handful of times. J is TRBJ2-2 and V is TRBV19; 7 positions agree with TRBD2. The V segment lost 8 bases and the J segment 6 bases; nucleotides outside the gene matches: 3. The length of the CDR3 is 12 residues. Germline V gene lookup returns CDR1 LNHDA and CDR2 SQIVND (reference sequence). The CDR3 reads CASGAGAGELFF. CDR3 DNA sequence: TGTGCCAGTGGCGCGGGGGCCGGGGAGCTGTTTTTT.

The chain carries TRBV11-2 and TRBJ2-5; unclear D gene. The V gene's germline CDR1 is SGHAT and CDR2 FQNNGV. The CDR3 spans 15 residues. V was shortened by 5 bases and J by 0 bases, with 13 bases between the two germline ends. CDR3 nucleotides: TGTGCCAGCAGCCGTTATTTTGGTTACCAAGAGACCCAGTACTTC. Encoded protein: CASSRYFGYQETQYF. Full variable domain (rest looked up from reference TRBV11-2 and TRBJ2-5): EAGVAQSPRYKIIEKRQSVAFWCNPISGHATLYWYQQILGQGPKLLIQFQNNGVVDDSQLPKDRFSAERLKGVDSTLKIQPAKLEDSAVYLCASSRYFGYQETQYFGPGTRLLVL.

The chain joins TRBV27 to TRBJ2-7; D not certain. Between the trimmed V and J ends, which lost 0 bases and 0 bases, there was a span of 9 bases. The CDR3 is 15 residues long. Looked up from germline, CDR1 is MNHEY and CDR2 is SMNVEV (reference sequence). Written as DNA, the CDR3 is TGTGCCAGCAGTTTATCCGGAGACCCCTCCTACGAGCAGTACTTC. As protein: CASSLSGDPSYEQYF.

The chain has TRBV29-1 and TRBJ2-2; D gene unclear. This CDR3 comprises 15 residues. V was cut by 2 bases and J by 6 bases, with 16 bases left in between. CDR1 SQVTM and CDR2 ANQGSEA come from the germline V gene. CDR3 sequence (DNA): TGCAGCGTTGAACGGGTAGGGATGTCGCCCGGGGAGCTGTTTTTT. Translated: CSVERVGMSPGELFF.

This chain connects TRBV9 to TRBJ2-3, with 11 bases aligning to TRBD2. The CDR3 is made up of 15 amino acids. V lost 4 bases, J lost 4 bases, and 5 bases stayed unmatched. Per the germline V gene, CDR1 is SGDLS and CDR2 is YYNGEE. The CDR3 DNA sequence: TGTGCCAGCAGCCCTCTAGCGGGAGGCGCAGATACGCAGTATTTT. This translates into CASSPLAGGADTQYF.

The V and J genes are TRBV27 and TRBJ2-2; D possibly corresponds to TRBD2 (6 bases). Germline CDR1 and CDR2: MNHEY and SMNVEV (reference sequence). Between the trimmed V and J ends, which lost 10 bases and 5 bases, there was a span of 14 bases. The CDR3 is 13 amino acids. In DNA, the CDR3 is TGTGCCATCCAGGTGGGGGGAACCGGGGAGCTGTTTTTT. Its protein product is CAIQVGGTGELFF.